Shown below are 15 T cell receptor beta chains from a single sample sequenced in a study of human T cells and chemical hapten exposure. The time point: patch test 2, 6 weeks after DPC sensitization. The treatment was: therapeutic diphenylcyclopropenone sensitization with weekly scalp DPC. TCRdb processed the RACE reads anew with MiXCR; each CDR3 protein has one entry. Among about 69,000 distinct CDR3 sequences listed, under 13% were seen once. The input for sequencing was whole blood, taken in connection with sensitization to the hapten diphenylcyclopropenone (DPC). The receptors here all came from a woman aged 50 to 65 with alopecia areata. Some clones in this sample may be carry-over from other donors' samples.

This clonotype was seen many times. The chain carries TRBV6-5 and TRBJ2-7, with 9 positions matching TRBD2. Germline CDR1 MNHEY, CDR2 SVGAGI. This CDR3 spans 16 amino acids. Trimming removed 5 bases from V and 6 bases from J; junction bases left unmatched: 14. CDR3 in amino acids: CASSRGRSGRLAEQYF. CDR3 nucleotide sequence: TGTGCCAGCAGTCGGGGGAGGAGCGGGAGGTTGGCCGAGCAGTACTTC.

In its sample, this clonotype was seen a few times. The rearrangement joins TRBV3-1 to TRBJ2-1, with 9 nucleotides matching TRBD1. CDR1 and CDR2 (germline): LGHDT, YNNKEL (reference sequence). The V and J ends lost 4 bases and 3 bases, in that order; junction bases with no gene match: 7. The CDR3 length is 16 residues. Here the CDR3 DNA reads TGTGCCAGCAGCCTAAGCACGGGACAGGGCTACAATGAGCAGTTCTTC. Amino acid sequence: CASSLSTGQGYNEQFF.

This clonotype was recorded many times. The J gene is TRBJ2-2, the V gene TRBV7-7; 7 positions agree with TRBD1. This CDR3 spans 15 amino acids. V shed 5 bases and J 7 bases; nucleotides not matched to a gene: 10. Germline assignment: CDR1 SSHAT and CDR2 FNYEAQ (reference sequence). This CDR3 reads CASSPLTGSVGELFF. The CDR3 DNA follows: TGTGCCAGCAGCCCCCTGACAGGGTCGGTCGGGGAGCTGTTTTTT.

This clonotype was found many times. The V gene is TRBV7-3, the J gene TRBJ2-1; 8 positions agree with TRBD2. The CDR3 is 14 amino acids. With V trimmed by 3 bases and J by 9 bases, 7 bases remained unmatched. Germline CDR1 and CDR2: SGHTA and FQGTGA. CDR3 DNA sequence: TGTGCCAGCAGCTTGAGCGGGAGAGGTGGTGAGCAGTTCTTC. Translating gives CASSLSGRGGEQFF.

This clonotype has at least ten counts. The chain links TRBV30 to TRBJ1-4, with D perhaps TRBD1 (5 bases). Deletions cut 4 bases from V and 10 bases from J, with 10 bases between. There are 11 residues in the CDR3. Looked up from germline, CDR1 is GTSNPN and CDR2 is SVGIG (reference sequence). CDR3 sequence (DNA): TGTGCCTGGACCATGGGGGGAAAACTGTTTTTT. This codes for CAWTMGGKLFF.

The genes are TRBV5-1 and TRBJ2-2; D unclear. The CDR3 is made up of 16 amino acids. Trimming took off 4 bases at V and 4 bases at J, with 17 bases between the two ends. From germline, CDR1 is SGHRS and CDR2 YFSETQ. CDR3 bases: TGCGCCAGCAGCCCGGTGGGATCTCCCCCCACCGGGGAGCTGTTTTTT. It yields the protein CASSPVGSPPTGELFF.

At least ten counts were recorded for this clonotype. The V and J genes are TRBV7-8 and TRBJ1-1; D is ambiguous. V was clipped by 3 bases and J by 1 base, with 3 bases between them. This CDR3 comprises 12 residues. From germline, CDR1 is SGHVS and CDR2 FQNEAQ. CDR3 in DNA: TGTGCCAGCAGCTTTTCGAACACTGAAGCTTTCTTT. This gives the protein CASSFSNTEAFF.

The sample holds many counts of this clonotype. This rearrangement joins TRBV30 to TRBJ2-5; tentatively, D is TRBD1 or TRBD2 (5 bases each). This CDR3 spans 15 amino acids. Germline CDR1 and CDR2: GTSNPN and SVGIG (reference sequence). V lost 0 bases and J 1 base, leaving 12 bases between the germline ends. CDR3 in DNA: TGTGCCTGGAGTGTAAACCCGGGACCCCAAGAGACCCAGTACTTC. Residues: CAWSVNPGPQETQYF.

This clonotype has at least ten counts. The chain recombines TRBV7-6 with TRBJ1-3; a possible D gene is TRBD1 (6 bases). Deletions cut 5 bases from V and 4 bases from J, with 18 bases between. Germline lookup yields CDR1 SGHVS and CDR2 FNYEAQ. This CDR3 has 16 residues. In nucleotides, the CDR3 is TGTGCCAGCAGCATCGGGGCAGGGGCGCGAGGAAACACCATATATTTT. Translated, it gives CASSIGAGARGNTIYF.

This clonotype was recorded a few times. The J gene is TRBJ1-1, the V gene TRBV6-2 or TRBV6-3, with D perhaps matching TRBD1 (5 bases). V gave up 0 bases and J gave up 8 bases, with 10 bases separating them. The CDR3 spans 13 residues. Per the germline V gene, CDR1 is MNHEY and CDR2 is SVGEGT. CDR3 in amino acids: CASSYSNGGEAFF. Here the CDR3 DNA reads TGTGCCAGCAGTTACTCGAACGGGGGGGAAGCTTTCTTT.

Ten or more counts support this clonotype. The chain couples TRBV5-6 to TRBJ2-1; D is unresolved. The CDR3 runs 13 residues. The germline gives CDR1 SGHDT, CDR2 YYEEEE. Deletions cut 1 base from V and 4 bases from J, with 6 bases between. CDR3 in amino acids: CASSLSIYNEQFF. DNA of the CDR3: TGTGCCAGCAGCTTGAGTATTTACAATGAGCAGTTCTTC. Looking up the rest from reference TRBV5-6 and TRBJ2-1 gives the full variable domain: DAGVTQSPTHLIKTRGQQVTLRCSPKSGHDTVSWYQQALGQGPQFIFQYYEEEERQRGNFPDRFSGHQFPNYSSELNVNALLLGDSALYLCASSLSIYNEQFFGPGTRLTVL.

The J gene is TRBJ1-1, the V gene TRBV7-2; D possibly corresponds to TRBD1 (5 bases). The V end lost 0 bases, the J end lost 4 bases, and 9 bases lay between the germline ends. From germline, CDR1 is SGHTA and CDR2 FQGNSA. The length of the CDR3 is 14 residues. This CDR3 is CASSLAGGGTEAFF. The CDR3 region has the DNA TGTGCCAGCAGCTTAGCTGGGGGTGGCACTGAAGCTTTCTTT.

This clonotype has more than one count but fewer than ten. This chain links TRBV19 with TRBJ2-3; 8 bases are a match to TRBD2. This CDR3 contains 14 residues. Looked up from germline, CDR1 is LNHDA and CDR2 is SQIVND (reference sequence). V gave up 7 bases and J gave up 6 bases; unmatched junction bases: 9. The CDR3 here is CASKTIGGGDTQYF. DNA for the CDR3: TGTGCCAGTAAGACCATCGGGGGGGGTGATACGCAGTATTTT.

The sample holds many counts of this clonotype. This rearrangement joins TRBV20-1 to TRBJ2-5; 9 bases fit TRBD2. This CDR3 comprises 15 residues. V dropped 6 bases and J dropped 1; count of bases not matched to a gene: 9. Germline V CDR1 and CDR2: DFQATT, SNEGSKA (reference sequence). The CDR3 protein is CSATGTSRTQETQYF. CDR3 nucleotides: TGCAGTGCCACCGGGACTAGCAGAACCCAAGAGACCCAGTACTTC.

The table lists this clonotype with many counts. The chain links TRBV29-1 to TRBJ2-5, with 8 nucleotides matching TRBD2. J lost 5 bases, V lost 3 bases, and 2 bases had no gene match. The CDR3 is 12 amino acids. The germline CDR1 and CDR2 sequences are SQVTM and ANQGSEA. The CDR3 loop is CSVDAGGETQYF. The CDR3, as DNA: TGCAGCGTTGATGCGGGAGGTGAGACCCAGTACTTC.